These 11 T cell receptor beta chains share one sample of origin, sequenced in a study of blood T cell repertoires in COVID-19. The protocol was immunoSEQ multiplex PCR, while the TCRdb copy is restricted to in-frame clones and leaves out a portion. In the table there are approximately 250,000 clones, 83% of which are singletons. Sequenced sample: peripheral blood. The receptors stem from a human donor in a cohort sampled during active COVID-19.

CDR3 in amino acids: CASSSRTGYEAFF. The CDR3 DNA sequence: TGTGCCAGCAGCTCGCGGACAGGCTATGAAGCTTTCTTT. The chain links TRBV5-6 to TRBJ1-1; 7 positions agree with TRBD1. V lost 3 bases, J lost 7 bases, and 6 bases stayed unmatched. The CDR3 runs to 13 residues. Per germline, CDR1 SGHDT and CDR2 YYEEEE. Combining the CDR3 with reference TRBV5-6 and TRBJ1-1 gives the whole variable domain DAGVTQSPTHLIKTRGQQVTLRCSPKSGHDTVSWYQQALGQGPQFIFQYYEEEERQRGNFPDRFSGHQFPNYSSELNVNALLLGDSALYLCASSSRTGYEAFFGQGTRLTVV.

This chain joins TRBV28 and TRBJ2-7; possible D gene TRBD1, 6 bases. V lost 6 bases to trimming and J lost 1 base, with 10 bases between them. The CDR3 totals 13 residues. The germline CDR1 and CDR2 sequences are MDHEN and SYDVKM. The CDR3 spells CASSRQASYEQYF. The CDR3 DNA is TGTGCCAGCAGCCGACAGGCGTCCTACGAGCAGTACTTC.

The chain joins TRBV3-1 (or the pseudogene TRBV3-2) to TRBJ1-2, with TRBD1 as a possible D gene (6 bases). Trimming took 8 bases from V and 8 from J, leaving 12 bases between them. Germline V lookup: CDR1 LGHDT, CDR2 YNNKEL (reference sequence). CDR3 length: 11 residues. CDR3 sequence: CASEAGEGYTF. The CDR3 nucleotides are TGTGCCAGCGAAGCAGGGGAGGGCTACACCTTC.

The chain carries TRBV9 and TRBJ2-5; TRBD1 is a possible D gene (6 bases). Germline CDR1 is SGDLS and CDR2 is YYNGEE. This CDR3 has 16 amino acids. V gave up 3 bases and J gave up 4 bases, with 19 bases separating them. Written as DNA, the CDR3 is TGTGCCAGCAGCGAGAGCAGGACAGAACTATCAGAGACCCAGTACTTC. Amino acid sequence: CASSESRTELSETQYF.

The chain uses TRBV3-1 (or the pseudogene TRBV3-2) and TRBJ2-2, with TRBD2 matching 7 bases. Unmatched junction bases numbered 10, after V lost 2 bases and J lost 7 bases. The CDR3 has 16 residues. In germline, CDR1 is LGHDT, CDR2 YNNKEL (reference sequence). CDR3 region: CASSQPGTKRFGELFF. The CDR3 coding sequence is TGTGCCAGCAGCCAACCCGGGACTAAGAGGTTCGGGGAGCTGTTTTTT.

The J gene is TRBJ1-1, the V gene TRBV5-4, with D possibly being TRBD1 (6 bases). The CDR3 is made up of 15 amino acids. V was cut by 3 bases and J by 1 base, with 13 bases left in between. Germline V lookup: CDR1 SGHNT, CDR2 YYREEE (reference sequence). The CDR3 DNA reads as TGTGCCAGCAGCTCCCCGGGACAAACGAACACTGAAGCTTTCTTT. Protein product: CASSSPGQTNTEAFF.

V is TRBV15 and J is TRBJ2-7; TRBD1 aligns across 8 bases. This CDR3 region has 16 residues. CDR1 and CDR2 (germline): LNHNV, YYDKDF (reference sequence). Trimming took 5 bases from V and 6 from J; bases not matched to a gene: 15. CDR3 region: CATSYLHSGGAGEQYF. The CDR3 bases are TGTGCCACCAGCTACCTCCACTCAGGGGGCGCAGGCGAGCAGTACTTC.

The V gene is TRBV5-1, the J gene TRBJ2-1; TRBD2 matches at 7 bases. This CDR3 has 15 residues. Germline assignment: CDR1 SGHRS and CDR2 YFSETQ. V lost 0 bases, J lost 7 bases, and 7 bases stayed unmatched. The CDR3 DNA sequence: TGCGCCAGCAGCTTGGTTGCGGGAGTGGGGAATGAGCAGTTCTTC. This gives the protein CASSLVAGVGNEQFF. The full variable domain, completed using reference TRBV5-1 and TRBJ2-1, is KAGVTQTPRYLIKTRGQQVTLSCSPISGHRSVSWYQQTPGQGLQFLFEYFSETQRNKGNFPGRFSGRQFSNSRSEMNVSTLELGDSALYLCASSLVAGVGNEQFFGPGTRLTVL.

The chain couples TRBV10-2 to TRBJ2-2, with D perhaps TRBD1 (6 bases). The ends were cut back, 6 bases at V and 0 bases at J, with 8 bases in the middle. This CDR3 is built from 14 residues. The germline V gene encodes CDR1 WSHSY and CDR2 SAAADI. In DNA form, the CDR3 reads TGCGCCAGCAGAGCAGGGGCGAACACCGGGGAGCTGTTTTTT. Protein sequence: CASRAGANTGELFF.

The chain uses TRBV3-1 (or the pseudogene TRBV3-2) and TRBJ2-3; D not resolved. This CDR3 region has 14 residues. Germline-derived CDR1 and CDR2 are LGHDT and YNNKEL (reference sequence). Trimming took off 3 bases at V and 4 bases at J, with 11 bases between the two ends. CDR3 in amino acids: CASSQSPHSDTQYF. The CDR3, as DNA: TGTGCCAGCAGCCAGAGCCCTCACTCAGATACGCAGTATTTT.

CDR3 sequence (DNA): TGTGCCAGCAGTGATGTGGGCCAGCCCCAGCATTTT. Amino acid sequence: CASSDVGQPQHF. This chain joins TRBV6-1 and TRBJ1-5; D not certain. The germline CDR1 and CDR2 sequences are MNHNS and SASEGT. The V gene lost 3 bases and the J gene lost 7 bases, with 7 bases spanning the gap. The CDR3 loop spans 12 amino acids.